The 11 T cell receptor beta chains below all came from one sample that was sequenced in a study of shared clonotypes between healthy human individuals. TCRdb's copy holds only in-frame clones and misses some; the assay was immunoSEQ multiplex PCR. Of about 2.4 million clones listed, more than 85% are singletons. The sample comprised naive CD4+ T cells from PBMCs. The subset denotes: CD45RA+ positively selected. The origin of the receptors is a man aged 18 to 30 in good health. Some clones in this sample may be carry-over from other donors' samples.

The chain combines TRBV6-5 with TRBJ1-3; D ambiguous. The germline V and J ends were trimmed by 4 bases and 3 bases, with 10 bases remaining between them. The CDR3 is 14 residues long. The germline gives CDR1 MNHEY, CDR2 SVGAGI. DNA for the CDR3: TGTGCCAGCAGTTCCCCGGGCTTTGGAAACACCATATATTTT. Residues: CASSSPGFGNTIYF.

Turning to this clone: Different DNA sequences within this sample yield the same CDR3. V usage is TRBV5-4 and J usage is TRBJ2-1; TRBD2 matches at 16 bases. Germline values: CDR1 SGHNT, CDR2 YYREEE (reference sequence). With V trimmed by 4 bases and J by 2 bases, 3 bases remained unmatched. The CDR3 sequence is 17 residues long. CDR3 protein: CASSPGTSGRAYNEQFF. CDR3 nucleotide sequence: TGTGCCAGCAGCCCCGGGACTAGCGGGAGGGCCTACAATGAGCAGTTCTTC.

V and J are TRBV19 and TRBJ1-4; D is undetermined. Trimming pared 4 bases from V and 0 bases from J, leaving 6 bases between. CDR1 is LNHDA, CDR2 SQIVND, per germline (reference sequence). CDR3 length: 14 amino acids. CDR3 nucleotide sequence: TGTGCCAGTAGTACAGTTGCAACTAATGAAAAACTGTTTTTT. Translating it yields CASSTVATNEKLFF.

The chain is built from TRBV7-9 and TRBJ2-5, with 10 bases lining up with TRBD1. The V gene end was trimmed by 5 bases and the J gene end by 5 bases; junction bases not matched to a gene: 5. This CDR3 has 14 amino acids. CDR1 is SEHNR and CDR2 is FQNEAQ in the germline V gene (reference sequence). DNA for the CDR3: TGTGCCAGCAGCCCGGACAGGGGGTATGAGACCCAGTACTTC. This encodes CASSPDRGYETQYF.

The rearrangement uses TRBV18 and TRBJ2-7; the match to TRBD2 covers 8 bases. Per germline, CDR1 KGHSH and CDR2 LQKENI. This CDR3 has 14 amino acids. The V gene end was trimmed by 4 bases and the J gene end by 6 bases; junction bases not matched to a gene: 8. CDR3 bases: TGTGCCAGCTCACGGGTAGCGGGATCCCCCGAGCAGTACTTC. As protein: CASSRVAGSPEQYF. Filled out from reference TRBV18 and TRBJ2-7, the complete variable domain reads NAGVMQNPRHLVRRRGQEARLRCSPMKGHSHVYWYRQLPEEGLKFMVYLQKENIIDESGMPKERFSAEFPKEGPSILRIQQVVRGDSAAYFCASSRVAGSPEQYFGPGTRLTVT.

For this clone: Other DNA sequences in the sample encode the same CDR3. The V gene is TRBV19, the J gene TRBJ1-5; D gene ambiguous. CDR3 length: 13 amino acids. The germline V and J ends were trimmed by 6 bases and 2 bases, with 8 bases remaining between them. Germline-derived CDR1 and CDR2 are LNHDA and SQIVND (reference sequence). The CDR3 region is CASSTRGNQPQHF. The CDR3 coding sequence is TGTGCCAGTAGCACCAGAGGCAATCAGCCCCAGCATTTT.

The rearrangement joins TRBV7-2 to TRBJ2-1; 9 nucleotides agree with TRBD2. The CDR3 is 17 residues long. The germline V gene encodes CDR1 SGHTA and CDR2 FQGNSA. V trimming: 1 base; J trimming: 2 bases; junction bases outside the gene matches: 6. The CDR3 bases are TGTGCCAGCAGCTTAGGGGCGGGAGGGCCCCCCTACAATGAGCAGTTCTTC. Its protein product is CASSLGAGGPPYNEQFF.

The rearrangement links TRBV27 to TRBJ1-5; TRBD1 is a possible D gene (6 bases). The CDR3 is made up of 14 amino acids. Germline values: CDR1 MNHEY, CDR2 SMNVEV (reference sequence). Trimming cost V 9 bases and J 4 bases, with 16 bases left between them. The CDR3 nucleotides read TGTGCCAGTTCGCCGGACAGAACAAATCAGCCCCAGCATTTT. This codes for CASSPDRTNQPQHF.

This chain uses TRBV19 with TRBJ2-7; TRBD1 aligns across 7 bases. CDR1 is LNHDA and CDR2 is SQIVND in the germline V gene (reference sequence). The CDR3 has 13 residues. V shed 4 bases, J shed 6 bases, and the junction held 6 bases outside the gene matches. In DNA, the CDR3 is TGTGCCAGTAGTACTCAGGGGGTCTTCGAGCAGTACTTC. It yields the protein CASSTQGVFEQYF.

DNA for the CDR3: TGTGCCAGTACCCCTTTTGGAAACTCCTACGAGCAGTACTTC. It is translated as CASTPFGNSYEQYF. J is TRBJ2-7 and V is TRBV19, with no clear D. The CDR3 spans 14 residues. V shed 7 bases and J shed 0 bases, with 13 bases lying between them. The germline CDR1 and CDR2 sequences are LNHDA and SQIVND (reference sequence). Looking up the rest from reference TRBV19 and TRBJ2-7 gives the full variable domain: DGGITQSPKYLFRKEGQNVTLSCEQNLNHDAMYWYRQDPGQGLRLIYYSQIVNDFQKGDIAEGYSVSREKKESFPLTVTSAQKNPTAFYLCASTPFGNSYEQYFGPGTRLTVT.

This chain joins TRBV5-1 and TRBJ1-2; D is unclear. Germline V gene lookup returns CDR1 SGHRS and CDR2 YFSETQ. The germline V and J ends were trimmed by 3 bases and 4 bases, with 19 bases remaining between them. The CDR3 is made up of 16 amino acids. The CDR3 coding sequence is TGCGCCAGCAGCTCCGGACCCGGGAGAAGGGCCTATGGCTACACCTTC. Protein sequence: CASSSGPGRRAYGYTF.